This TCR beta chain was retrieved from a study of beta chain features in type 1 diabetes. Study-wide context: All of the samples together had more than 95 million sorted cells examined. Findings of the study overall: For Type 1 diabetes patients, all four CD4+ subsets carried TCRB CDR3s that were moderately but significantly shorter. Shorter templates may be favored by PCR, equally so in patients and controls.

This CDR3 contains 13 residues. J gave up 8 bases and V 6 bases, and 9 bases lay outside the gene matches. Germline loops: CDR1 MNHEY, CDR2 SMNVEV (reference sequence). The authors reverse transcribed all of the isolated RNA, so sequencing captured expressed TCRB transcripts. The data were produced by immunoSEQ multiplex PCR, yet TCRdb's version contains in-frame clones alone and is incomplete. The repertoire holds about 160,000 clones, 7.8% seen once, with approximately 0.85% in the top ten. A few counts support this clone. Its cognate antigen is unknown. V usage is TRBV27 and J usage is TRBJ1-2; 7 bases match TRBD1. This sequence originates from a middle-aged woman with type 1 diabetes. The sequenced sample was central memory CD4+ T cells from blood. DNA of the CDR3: TGTGCCAGCAGAGGAGGGGGCCTGGGGGGCTACACCTTC. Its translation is CASRGGGLGGYTF.